These 17 T cell receptor beta chains were all obtained from the same sample, sequenced in a study of cytomegalovirus exposure and HLA in healthy donors. The PCR used 60 Vbeta and 13 Jbeta primers. Some clones are missing from TCRdb's copy, which holds only in-frame ones; the method was immunoSEQ multiplex PCR. This sample yields under 250,000 clones, of which approximately 79% are seen a single time; less than 2% belongs to the top ten. The sequencing sample was made of PBMCs. Receptors originate from a man between 45 and 60 years old in good health and CMV-seronegative.

The J gene is TRBJ1-1, the V gene TRBV2; D gene unclear. CDR3 length equals 14 residues. Germline CDR1 and CDR2: SNHLY and FYNNEI. Trimming removed 2 bases at V and 5 bases at J, with 12 bases between. The CDR3 DNA reads TGTGCCAGCAGTGAAACTAGGGAGAGGACTGAAGCTTTCTTT. This codes for CASSETRERTEAFF.

The rearrangement joins TRBV29-1 to TRBJ2-7; D could derive from TRBD1 or TRBD2 (7 bases each). The CDR3 covers 16 residues. CDR1 is SQVTM, CDR2 ANQGSEA, per germline. Trimming took off 5 bases at V and 0 bases at J, with 20 bases between the two ends. Written as DNA, the CDR3 is TGCAGCGTTCAAGGACTAGGGGGCCGTAGCTCCTACGAGCAGTACTTC. Encoded protein: CSVQGLGGRSSYEQYF.

The rearrangement joins TRBV2 to TRBJ1-5; weak D call: TRBD1 (5 bases). Germline V gene data show CDR1 as SNHLY and CDR2 as FYNNEI. V lost 3 bases, J lost 2 bases, and 8 bases lay in between. The CDR3 spans 14 residues. The CDR3 reads CASSELGGNQPQHF. The DNA of the CDR3 is TGTGCCAGCAGTGAGTTAGGGGGCAATCAGCCCCAGCATTTT.

In its sample, this clone was seen a few times. The J gene is TRBJ2-2, the V gene TRBV5-5; no definite D call. This CDR3 has 13 residues. V lost 1 base, J lost 2 bases, and 3 bases lay in between. Germline-derived CDR1 and CDR2 are SGHKS and YYEKEE (reference sequence). The chain's CDR3 is CASSLLNTGELFF. CDR3 nucleotide sequence: TGTGCCAGCAGCTTGCTAAACACCGGGGAGCTGTTTTTT.

This chain joins TRBV7-8 and TRBJ2-7; TRBD2 matches at 8 bases. With 4 bases clipped from V and 9 bases from J, the junction kept 11 bases outside the gene matches. The CDR3 sequence is 14 residues long. The germline V gene has CDR1 SGHVS and CDR2 FQNEAQ. The CDR3 protein is CASSSWRAGDVQYF. CDR3 nucleotides: TGTGCCAGCAGCTCCTGGCGAGCGGGAGATGTGCAGTACTTC.

The rearrangement links TRBV5-5 to TRBJ1-5, with a tentative D call TRBD1 (6 bases). CDR1 is SGHKS and CDR2 is YYEKEE in the germline V gene (reference sequence). CDR3 length: 16 residues. The V end was cut by 3 bases, the J end by 3 bases, with 16 bases between. The CDR3 nucleotides are TGTGCCAGCAGCTACGGCCCTACAGGGCCCAATCAGCCCCAGCATTTT. It specifies CASSYGPTGPNQPQHF.

The rearrangement joins TRBV6-5 to TRBJ2-5; 7 bases agree with TRBD1. The V gene's germline CDR1 is MNHEY and CDR2 SVGAGI. CDR3 size: 14 residues. Unmatched junction bases numbered 5, after V lost 5 bases and J lost 2 bases. The CDR3 coding sequence is TGTGCCAGCAGTCGGGGACAGTTACAAGAGACCCAGTACTTC. The encoded protein is CASSRGQLQETQYF.

V is TRBV2 and J is TRBJ2-6; no clear D. The CDR3 consists of 14 residues. Germline V gives CDR1 SNHLY, CDR2 FYNNEI. Trimming stripped 6 bases from V and 0 bases from J, with 6 bases between. Here the CDR3 DNA reads TGTGCCAGCAGACAGAGCTCTGGGGCCAACGTCCTGACTTTC. Translation gives CASRQSSGANVLTF.

This sequence joins TRBV10-2 and TRBJ2-3, with 13 bases aligning to TRBD2. The length of the CDR3 is 17 residues. J gave up 4 bases and V 5 bases, and 9 bases lay outside the gene matches. The germline CDR1 and CDR2 sequences are WSHSY and SAAADI. CDR3 in amino acids: CASSTHPLAGGPDTQYF. CDR3 nucleotide sequence: TGCGCCAGCAGTACTCACCCACTAGCGGGAGGGCCAGATACGCAGTATTTT.

The chain is built from TRBV5-4 and TRBJ2-7; a possible D gene is TRBD1 (6 bases). The V gene lost 0 bases and the J gene lost 3 bases, with 13 bases spanning the gap. This CDR3 is built from 15 residues. In germline, CDR1 is SGHNT, CDR2 YYREEE (reference sequence). The CDR3, as DNA: TGTGCCAGCAGCTTGGGTTCCCAGGGGCTCTACGAGCAGTACTTC. Its protein is CASSLGSQGLYEQYF.

This clone occurred a few times. This chain's CDR3 is CASSVEGTGNTEAFF. CDR3 nucleotides: TGTGCCAGCAGCGTAGAGGGGACAGGGAACACTGAAGCTTTCTTT. The chain carries TRBV9 and TRBJ1-1, with 8 bases matching TRBD1. Germline loops: CDR1 SGDLS, CDR2 YYNGEE. The CDR3 extends over 15 amino acids. V was clipped by 0 bases and J by 1 base; unmatched bases: 2.

In its sample, this clone was seen a few times. V is TRBV5-1 and J is TRBJ1-2, with D hard to call. Per germline, CDR1 SGHRS and CDR2 YFSETQ. The CDR3 extends over 13 amino acids. V lost 0 bases to trimming and J lost 8 bases, with 11 bases between them. The CDR3 region is CASSLDGVGGYTF. CDR3 nucleotides: TGCGCCAGCAGCTTGGACGGGGTTGGCGGCTACACCTTC. The full variable domain, completed using reference TRBV5-1 and TRBJ1-2, is KAGVTQTPRYLIKTRGQQVTLSCSPISGHRSVSWYQQTPGQGLQFLFEYFSETQRNKGNFPGRFSGRQFSNSRSEMNVSTLELGDSALYLCASSLDGVGGYTFGSGTRLTVV.

The chain has TRBV28 and TRBJ1-5; D remains ambiguous. V dropped 8 bases and J dropped 4 bases, with 15 bases sitting between them. CDR3 length: 14 amino acids. Germline assignment: CDR1 MDHEN and CDR2 SYDVKM. CDR3 protein: CASLSVAANQPQHF. The CDR3 DNA sequence: TGTGCCAGCCTCAGCGTGGCAGCGAATCAGCCCCAGCATTTT.

V is TRBV9 and J is TRBJ2-2, with TRBD1 as a possible D gene (5 bases). The CDR3 loop spans 14 amino acids. The ends were cut back, 4 bases at V and 6 bases at J, with 13 bases in the middle. Germline V lookup: CDR1 SGDLS, CDR2 YYNGEE. CDR3 in DNA: TGTGCCAGCAGCCCCCTGACAGCCCCCGGGGAGCTGTTTTTT. This encodes CASSPLTAPGELFF.

This clone has only one observation. A read error may account for a junction end that differs from germline. The V gene is TRBV9, the J gene TRBJ2-1; 13 nucleotides line up with TRBD2. This CDR3 spans 16 amino acids. CDR1 and CDR2 (germline): SGDLS, YYNGEE. The CDR3: CASSPGLAGVYNKQFF. The CDR3 DNA follows: TGTGCCAGCAGCCCCGGACTAGCGGGGGTCTACAATAAGCAGTTCTTC.

The chain uses TRBV18 and TRBJ2-5; possible D gene TRBD2, 6 bases. Looked up from germline, CDR1 is KGHSH and CDR2 is LQKENI. Trimming took off 3 bases at V and 4 bases at J, with 9 bases between the two ends. The CDR3 loop spans 13 amino acids. CDR3 loop: CASSPLGGETQYF. DNA for the CDR3: TGTGCCAGCTCACCGCTGGGGGGAGAGACCCAGTACTTC.

This chain links TRBV15 with TRBJ1-3, with a possible D match to TRBD1 (6 bases). CDR3 size: 17 residues. The V end was cut by 1 base, the J end by 0 bases, with 13 bases between. CDR1 is LNHNV and CDR2 is YYDKDF in the germline V gene (reference sequence). CDR3 sequence reads: CATSRASGRGSGNTIYF. In DNA, the CDR3 is TGTGCCACCAGCAGAGCTTCTGGCAGGGGCTCTGGAAACACCATATATTTT.